The 28 T cell receptor beta chains in this list originate from one sample, sequenced in a study of blood T cell repertoires in COVID-19. Some clones are missing from TCRdb's copy, which holds only in-frame ones; the method was immunoSEQ multiplex PCR. The repertoire holds over 65,000 clones, roughly 77% seen once, with 9.2% in the top ten. What was sequenced was peripheral blood. All receptors derive from a human donor in a cohort sampled during active COVID-19.

The chain couples TRBV27 to TRBJ2-7; 8 bases are a match to TRBD1. V lost 6 bases, J lost 3 bases, and 4 bases stayed unmatched. Germline lookup yields CDR1 MNHEY and CDR2 SMNVEV (reference sequence). This CDR3 is 13 amino acids long. CDR3 protein: CASRIGTGYEQYF. The CDR3 bases are TGTGCCAGCAGAATCGGGACAGGCTACGAGCAGTACTTC.

The CDR3: CASDLQGREQYF. In nucleotides, the CDR3 is TGTGCCAGCGATTTACAGGGTCGCGAGCAGTACTTC. This chain connects TRBV2 to TRBJ2-7, with D possibly TRBD1 on 6 matching bases. V was shortened by 8 bases and J by 6 bases, with 14 bases between the two germline ends. The CDR3 length is 12 residues. The germline V gene encodes CDR1 SNHLY and CDR2 FYNNEI.

This clone was seen a single time. The chain employs TRBV6-5 and TRBJ1-1, with D maybe TRBD1 (5 bases). Trimming stripped 2 bases from V and 6 bases from J, with 7 bases between. The CDR3 length is 12 residues. Germline V gives CDR1 MNHEY, CDR2 SVGAGI. The CDR3 protein is CASSYQGSEAFF. The DNA of the CDR3 is TGTGCCAGCAGTTACCAGGGCTCTGAAGCTTTCTTT.

The chain combines TRBV2 with TRBJ1-1; the D gene is possibly TRBD1 (5 bases). The germline V gene encodes CDR1 SNHLY and CDR2 FYNNEI. V lost 5 bases and J lost 1, with 14 bases in between. The CDR3 contains 15 residues. For the CDR3, the DNA is TGTGCCAGCAGTTATGAGGGACTGTGGAACACTGAAGCTTTCTTT. Translated: CASSYEGLWNTEAFF.

The rearrangement links TRBV9 to TRBJ2-7, with 9 bases identical to TRBD1. V lost 1 base and J lost 5; bases outside the gene matches: 10. The germline gives CDR1 SGDLS, CDR2 YYNGEE. The CDR3 is 16 residues long. The CDR3 is CASSVTLGQGRDEQYF. The CDR3 DNA is TGTGCCAGCAGCGTAACATTGGGACAGGGTCGCGACGAGCAGTACTTC.

For the CDR3, the DNA is TGCGCCAGCAGCCTAACTGGACAGGGAAATGAAAAACTGTTTTTT. Translating it yields CASSLTGQGNEKLFF. The rearrangement links TRBV4-3 to TRBJ1-4, with TRBD1 identical over 8 bases. J lost 5 bases, V lost 4 bases, and 6 bases had no gene match. The germline V gene encodes CDR1 LGHNA and CDR2 YSLEER. CDR3 length equals 15 residues.

V is TRBV27 and J is TRBJ2-1; a possible D gene is TRBD1 (8 bases). The V gene's germline CDR1 is MNHEY and CDR2 SMNVEV (reference sequence). Deletions cut 4 bases from V and 11 bases from J, with 21 bases between. CDR3 length: 15 residues. CDR3 bases: TGTGCCAGCAGTTGGGAGGGACAGGATAGTCATAAGCAGTTCTTC. Protein product: CASSWEGQDSHKQFF.

The chain couples TRBV7-8 to TRBJ2-7; a weak D match, TRBD1 (6 bases). Germline V gene data show CDR1 as SGHVS and CDR2 as FQNEAQ. V lost 0 bases and J lost 0, with 9 bases in between. The CDR3 extends over 15 amino acids. Here the CDR3 DNA reads TGTGCCAGCAGCTTAGCTGGACAGCTCTCCTACGAGCAGTACTTC. Its translation: CASSLAGQLSYEQYF.

The V gene is TRBV7-2, the J gene TRBJ2-4, with TRBD1 as a possible D gene (6 bases). Trimming took off 5 bases at V and 13 bases at J, with 24 bases between the two ends. This CDR3 has 15 amino acids. The germline gives CDR1 SGHTA, CDR2 FQGNSA. CDR3: CASSPLGTTPTLQYF. Here the CDR3 DNA reads TGTGCCAGCAGCCCGCTAGGGACAACACCTACCTTACAGTACTTC.

This clone has a handful of counts. The chain recombines TRBV27 with TRBJ2-2; D is perhaps TRBD2 (5 bases). Germline V gene data show CDR1 as MNHEY and CDR2 as SMNVEV (reference sequence). V lost 6 bases to trimming and J lost 1 base, with 9 bases between them. The CDR3 extends over 14 amino acids. CDR3 nucleotide sequence: TGTGCCAGCAGAGGGCGGGTGAACACCGGGGAGCTGTTTTTT. It is translated as CASRGRVNTGELFF.

This chain uses TRBV29-1 with TRBJ2-3; weak D call: TRBD1 (6 bases). The CDR3 is 15 residues long. V was trimmed by 6 bases and J by 5 bases, leaving 21 bases between them. Germline V gene lookup returns CDR1 SQVTM and CDR2 ANQGSEA. CDR3 bases: TGCAGCGTCCCCGACTCCCAGGGGAGTGGAGATACGCAGTATTTT. Protein sequence: CSVPDSQGSGDTQYF.

The V gene is TRBV7-9, the J gene TRBJ2-1, with 10 bases aligning to TRBD2. The V gene's germline CDR1 is SEHNR and CDR2 FQNEAQ (reference sequence). The CDR3 is made up of 16 amino acids. The trim removed 6 bases at V and 8 bases at J, leaving 13 bases unmatched. CDR3 in amino acids: CASSILGSGRGYEQFF. CDR3 coding DNA: TGTGCCAGCAGTATCCTGGGCAGCGGGAGGGGATATGAGCAGTTCTTC.

The rearrangement links TRBV7-9 to TRBJ1-2; TRBD1 is a possible D gene (6 bases). The CDR3 contains 16 residues. V was cut by 1 base and J by 0 bases, with 12 bases left in between. The germline CDR1 and CDR2 sequences are SEHNR and FQNEAQ (reference sequence). CDR3 in amino acids: CASSLGQVGANYGYTF. Written as DNA, the CDR3 is TGTGCCAGCAGCTTAGGACAGGTCGGAGCTAACTATGGCTACACCTTC. Full variable domain (remainder filled in from reference TRBV7-9 and TRBJ1-2): DTGVSQNPRHKITKRGQNVTFRCDPISEHNRLYWYRQTLGQGPEFLTYFQNEAQLEKSRLLSDRFSAERPKGSFSTLEIQRTEQGDSAMYLCASSLGQVGANYGYTFGSGTRLTVV.

The genes are TRBV2 and TRBJ1-4; D call uncertain. The CDR3 spans 18 residues. Deletions cut 0 bases from V and 3 bases from J, with 17 bases between. From germline, CDR1 is SNHLY and CDR2 FYNNEI. CDR3 loop: CASSEAPKIGGPNEKLFF. The CDR3 DNA reads as TGTGCCAGCAGTGAAGCGCCCAAGATAGGCGGGCCTAATGAAAAACTGTTTTTT.

V usage is TRBV6-2 or TRBV6-3 and J usage is TRBJ1-5, with 12 nucleotides matching TRBD1. The CDR3 totals 17 residues. CDR1 and CDR2 (germline): MNHEY, SVGEGT. J gave up 2 bases and V 6 bases, and 8 bases lay outside the gene matches. Here the CDR3 reads CASSKGDRGRGNQPQHF. The CDR3 nucleotides are TGTGCCAGCAGCAAGGGGGACAGGGGGCGCGGCAATCAGCCCCAGCATTTT.

This clone came up once. The rearrangement joins TRBV5-4 to TRBJ1-1; 7 bases agree with TRBD1. V shed 3 bases and J 0 bases; nucleotides not matched to a gene: 5. Germline lookup yields CDR1 SGHNT and CDR2 YYREEE (reference sequence). This CDR3 has 15 residues. The CDR3 DNA reads TGTGCCAGCAGCTCGGGGACAGTGATGAACACTGAAGCTTTCTTT. Translation: CASSSGTVMNTEAFF.

This chain links TRBV5-1 with TRBJ1-2, with 9 bases matching TRBD1. The germline V gene encodes CDR1 SGHRS and CDR2 YFSETQ. CDR3 length equals 15 residues. With V trimmed by 0 bases and J by 4 bases, 4 bases remained unmatched. CDR3 amino acids: CASSLGRQGGYGYTF. CDR3 bases: TGCGCCAGCAGCTTGGGGCGACAGGGGGGCTATGGCTACACCTTC.

The chain carries TRBV5-4 and TRBJ2-1; TRBD1 matches 7 bases. J was trimmed by 9 bases and V by 4 bases; bases with no gene match: 4. CDR3 size: 12 residues. CDR1 and CDR2 from the germline V gene are SGHNT and YYREEE (reference sequence). For the CDR3, the DNA is TGTGCCAGCAGCCGCGACAGGGTTGAGCAGTTCTTC. Protein sequence: CASSRDRVEQFF.

The chain has TRBV28 and TRBJ2-1; 7 bases agree with TRBD2. V lost 6 bases to trimming and J lost 6 bases; unmatched junction nucleotides: 11. The germline V gene encodes CDR1 MDHEN and CDR2 SYDVKM. This CDR3 has 15 amino acids. The DNA of the CDR3 is TGTGCCAGCAGAACCGGGGCTAGCGGTAGCAATGAGCAGTTCTTC. Its translation: CASRTGASGSNEQFF.

This clone was seen a single time. The rearrangement uses TRBV7-2 and TRBJ2-3, with 7 positions matching TRBD2. The length of the CDR3 is 16 residues. Germline V gene data show CDR1 as SGHTA and CDR2 as FQGNSA. The ends lost 1 base at V and 4 bases at J; junction bases unmatched: 8. The CDR3 region has the DNA TGTGCCAGCAGCTTAGATGAGGAACTAGCGTCAGATACGCAGTATTTT. Translated: CASSLDEELASDTQYF.

The sample holds a few counts of this clone. This rearrangement joins TRBV14 to TRBJ1-2; D is unresolved. The V gene's germline CDR1 is SGHDN and CDR2 FVKESK. The CDR3 consists of 13 residues. Trimming removed 0 bases from V and 3 bases from J, with 5 bases in between. CDR3 residues: CASSQEAYYGYTF. The CDR3 nucleotides read TGTGCCAGCAGCCAAGAAGCTTACTATGGCTACACCTTC.

CDR3 in amino acids: CASSQVWRNSYEQYF. The CDR3 DNA follows: TGCGCCAGCAGCCAAGTGTGGAGGAACTCCTACGAGCAGTACTTC. This sequence joins TRBV4-1 and TRBJ2-7, with a weak D call TRBD2 (5 bases). The germline gives CDR1 MGHRA, CDR2 YSYEKL. V was pared by 1 base and J by 0 bases, with 10 bases between. The CDR3 totals 15 residues.

Regarding this clone: Other DNA sequences in this specimen translate into the identical CDR3. V is TRBV2 and J is TRBJ2-3, with D unclear. The CDR3 loop spans 12 amino acids. V gave up 5 bases and J gave up 4 bases, with 7 bases separating them. The germline V gene has CDR1 SNHLY and CDR2 FYNNEI. Written as DNA, the CDR3 is TGTGCCAGCAGTACTACCCCAGATACGCAGTATTTT. Its translation is CASSTTPDTQYF.

This clone was counted a few times. The CDR3 loop reads CASSDATGPSLDEQYF. As DNA, the CDR3 is TGCGCCAGCAGCGACGCCACAGGGCCTAGTCTGGACGAGCAGTACTTC. The chain is built from TRBV5-1 and TRBJ2-7, with TRBD1 as a possible D gene (6 bases). Germline values: CDR1 SGHRS, CDR2 YFSETQ. The CDR3 runs to 16 residues. V was trimmed by 4 bases and J by 5 bases, leaving 22 bases between them.

This chain connects TRBV11-3 to TRBJ1-5; the match to TRBD1 covers 7 bases. Germline values: CDR1 SGHNT, CDR2 YENEEA. CDR3 length equals 16 residues. V was pared by 9 bases and J by 2 bases, with 13 bases of the junction left unmatched. The CDR3 nucleotides read TGTGCCAGTCCCCCTAGCAGGGGGGTTGGCAATCAGCCCCAGCATTTT. It yields the protein CASPPSRGVGNQPQHF.

This clone showed up just once. The V gene is TRBV10-3, the J gene TRBJ2-6, with 7 bases lining up with TRBD2. With V trimmed by 4 bases and J by 0 bases, 6 bases remained unmatched. CDR3 size: 17 residues. Germline V gives CDR1 ENHRY, CDR2 SYGVKD. The CDR3: CAISGGSSPSGANVLTF. For the CDR3, the DNA is TGTGCCATCAGTGGCGGGAGTTCCCCCTCTGGGGCCAACGTCCTGACTTTC.

By share, this clone counts as medium-sized. V and J are TRBV19 and TRBJ1-4; weak D call: TRBD1 (5 bases). V was trimmed by 5 bases and J by 8 bases, leaving 18 bases between them. Germline assignment: CDR1 LNHDA and CDR2 SQIVND (reference sequence). The CDR3 is 15 amino acids. The CDR3 DNA sequence: TGTGCCAGTAGTGCCGATATTGGGGGGTACGAAAAACTGTTTTTT. It translates to CASSADIGGYEKLFF. Full variable domain (outside the CDR3, taken from reference TRBV19 and TRBJ1-4): DGGITQSPKYLFRKEGQNVTLSCEQNLNHDAMYWYRQDPGQGLRLIYYSQIVNDFQKGDIAEGYSVSREKKESFPLTVTSAQKNPTAFYLCASSADIGGYEKLFFGSGTQLSVL.

The chain combines TRBV10-3 with TRBJ2-5; 7 nucleotides line up with TRBD1. Germline CDR1 reads ENHRY; CDR2 reads SYGVKD. The length of the CDR3 is 14 residues. The J segment lost 5 bases and the V segment lost 0 bases, leaving 3 bases of the junction unmatched. The CDR3 DNA is TGTGCCATCAGTGAGTCAGGGGGCTTGGAGACCCAGTACTTC. This encodes CAISESGGLETQYF.